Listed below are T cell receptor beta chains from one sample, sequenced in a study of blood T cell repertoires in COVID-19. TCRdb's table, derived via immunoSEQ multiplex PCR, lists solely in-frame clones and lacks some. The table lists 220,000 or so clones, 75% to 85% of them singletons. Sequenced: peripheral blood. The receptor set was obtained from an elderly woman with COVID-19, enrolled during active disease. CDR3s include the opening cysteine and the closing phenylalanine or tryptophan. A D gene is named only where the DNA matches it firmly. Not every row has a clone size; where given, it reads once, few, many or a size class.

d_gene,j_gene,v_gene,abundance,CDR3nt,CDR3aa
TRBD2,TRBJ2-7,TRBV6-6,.,TGTGCCAGCAGCCCCGGGAGCGGGAGCTACGAGCAGTACTTC,CASSPGSGSYEQYF
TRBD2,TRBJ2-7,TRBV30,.,TGTGCCTGGACTTTACTAGCGGGGGGTTACGAGCAGTACTTC,CAWTLLAGGYEQYF
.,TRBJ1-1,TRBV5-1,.,TGCGCCAGCAGCTCGACAGTGGACCGCCCGACCAGTGAAGCTTTCTTT,CASSSTVDRPTSEAFF
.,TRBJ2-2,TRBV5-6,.,TGTGCCAGCAGCTTCTTGCAGGGAAACACCGGGGAGCTGTTTTTT,CASSFLQGNTGELFF
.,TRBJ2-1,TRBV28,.,TGTGCCAGCAGTTCTCCAGGGGTAGGTTCGGGCAATGAGCAGTTCTTC,CASSSPGVGSGNEQFF
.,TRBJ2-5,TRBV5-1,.,TGCGCCAGCAGCCTCCGAGGACTCGACCAAGAGACCCAGTACTTC,CASSLRGLDQETQYF
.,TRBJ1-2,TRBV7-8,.,TGTGCCAGCAGTTCGGGAGGGGCACCGAACTATGGCTACACCTTC,CASSSGGAPNYGYTF
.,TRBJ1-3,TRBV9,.,TGTGCCAGCAGCGTAGACGGCGGGGGAAACACCATATATTTT,CASSVDGGGNTIYF
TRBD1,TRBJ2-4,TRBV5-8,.,TGTGCCAGCAGCCAGGGACAGGGGGCCTGGAACATTCAGTACTTC,CASSQGQGAWNIQYF
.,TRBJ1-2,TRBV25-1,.,TGTGCCAGCGGCGGGGGGCAGGGCTATGGCTACACCTTC,CASGGGQGYGYTF
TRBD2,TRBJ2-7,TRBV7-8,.,TGTGCCAGCAGCCCACCGCGGGTTAGCGGGAGGCAATACGAGCAGTACTTC,CASSPPRVSGRQYEQYF
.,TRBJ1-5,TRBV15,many,TGTGCCACCAGCATCGGGTCAAGCAATCAGCCCCAGCATTTT,CATSIGSSNQPQHF